This TCR beta chain was sequenced for a study of cytomegalovirus exposure and HLA in healthy donors. The study's findings and limits: Rare sequences made up most TCRs, while some public TCRs were found in many donors.

Remarks on this clone: Its antigen is still unknown.

PCR involved 60 Vbeta and 13 Jbeta primers. Here immunoSEQ multiplex PCR was the method, and the copy in TCRdb shows in-frame clones only, minus some. This table holds 95,000 to 100,000 clones, approximately 89% found once. This CDR3 is 15 amino acids long. V shed 3 bases, J shed 8 bases, and the junction held 6 bases outside the gene matches. Germline CDR1 and CDR2: LNHNV and YYDKDF (reference sequence). This chain links TRBV15 with TRBJ2-1; 11 bases match TRBD1. The sequenced sample was PBMCs. The sequence came from a man aged 25-45 years in good health and CMV-seronegative. CDR3 sequence reads: CATSSSGTGGYEQFF. The CDR3 DNA reads TGTGCCACCAGCAGTTCCGGGACAGGGGGGTATGAGCAGTTCTTC.